This TCR beta chain derives from a study of shared clonotypes between healthy human individuals. For the study at large: A donor's plate count was three for CD4 naive and three for CD4 memory; CD8 naive had two and CD8 memory one.

Profiled with immunoSEQ multiplex PCR; TCRdb holds only in-frame clones, not every one. The table records 1.5 million to 1.9 million clones, 98% of them present only once. Donors comprised only Caucasian adults living in Nashville, Tennessee. The CDR3 is 13 residues long. Germline-derived CDR1 and CDR2 are ENHRY and SYGVKD. V was trimmed by 3 bases and J by 2 bases, leaving 5 bases between them. Sequencing was done on a sample of naive CD4+ T cells sorted from blood. Regarding subset: CD45RA+ positively selected. V gene TRBV10-3 combines with J gene TRBJ2-1; D is undetermined. This sequence originates from a young man in good health. The CDR3 region has the DNA TGTGCCATCAGTGACACCCCCTACAATGAGCAGTTCTTC. It yields the protein CAISDTPYNEQFF.